A selection of T cell receptor beta chains follows, all from one sample in a study of human T cells and chemical hapten exposure. MiXCR was run by TCRdb on the RACE reads, yielding one entry per CDR3 protein. The data show about 89,000 distinct CDR3 sequences, about 10% seen once. The sequenced sample was whole blood, obtained in connection with sensitization to the hapten diphenylcyclopropenone (DPC). These receptors were obtained from a man aged 35-49 years with alopecia areata. Some clones in this sample may be carry-over from other donors' samples. The CDR3 runs from the conserved cysteine through the conserved F or W. D genes are given only for firm matches. Only part of the rows carry a size: once, few, many, or a class if the clone is expanded.

clone_size j_call d_call v_call cdr3_aa cdr3_nt
few TRBJ2-1 TRBD2 TRBV6-5 CASSYVPGNGREEQFF TGTGCCAGCAGTTATGTACCGGGAAATGGGAGGGAGGAGCAGTTCTTC
few TRBJ1-4 NA TRBV3-1 CASSQAGGNEKLFF TGTGCCAGCAGCCAGGCAGGTGGGAATGAAAAACTGTTTTTT
few TRBJ2-7 NA TRBV5-4 CASSPPPGTLYEQYF TGTGCCAGCAGCCCTCCCCCGGGCACCTTATACGAGCAGTACTTC
many TRBJ1-6 TRBD1 TRBV12-3/TRBV12-4 CASSPGQNYNSPLHF TGTGCCAGCAGTCCGGGACAGAACTATAATTCACCCCTCCACTTT
NA TRBJ2-4 NA TRBV6-2/TRBV6-3 CASRNPGGKNIQYF TGTGCCAGCAGAAACCCAGGCGGGAAAAACATTCAGTACTTC
few TRBJ2-1 NA TRBV7-9 CASRPSAGPSYNEQFF TGTGCCAGCAGACCTTCGGCCGGCCCCTCCTACAATGAGCAGTTCTTC
NA TRBJ2-7 NA TRBV3-1 CASSRDRSYEQYF TGTGCCAGCAGCCGGGACCGATCCTACGAGCAGTACTTC
many TRBJ1-4 NA TRBV7-2 CASSSSVRNEKLFF TGTGCCAGCAGCTCGTCGGTCCGTAATGAAAAACTGTTTTTT
many TRBJ1-5 NA TRBV9 CASSVGGAYEPQHF TGTGCCAGCAGCGTAGGGGGGGCTTATGAGCCCCAGCATTTT
few TRBJ2-2 NA TRBV24-1 CATQTGRELFF TGTGCCACCCAGACCGGAAGGGAGCTGTTTTTT
many TRBJ1-1 TRBD1 TRBV7-9 CASSPQGAATEAFF TGTGCCAGCAGTCCACAGGGGGCGGCCACTGAAGCTTTCTTT
NA TRBJ1-3 NA TRBV9 CASSVEGSGNTIYF TGTGCCAGCAGCGTAGAAGGATCTGGAAACACCATATATTTT
NA TRBJ1-3 NA TRBV6-5 CASKSQGNSGNTIYF TGTGCCAGCAAATCTCAGGGCAACTCTGGAAACACCATATATTTT
NA TRBJ1-5 NA TRBV12-3/TRBV12-4 CASSFDPQGRQPQHF TGTGCCAGCAGTTTTGACCCTCAGGGTCGTCAGCCCCAGCATTTT
few TRBJ1-5 NA TRBV6-5 CASRSLDRNNQPQHF TGTGCCAGCAGATCCCTTGACCGAAACAATCAGCCCCAGCATTTT
few TRBJ2-2 TRBD2 TRBV28 CASSLTSGNTGELFF TGTGCCAGCAGTTTAACTAGCGGGAACACCGGGGAGCTGTTTTTT
few TRBJ2-5 NA TRBV14 CASSRDVEETQYF TGTGCCAGCAGCCGAGACGTTGAAGAGACCCAGTACTTC
NA TRBJ1-2 NA TRBV7-2 CASSQIFRSALEDYGYTF TGTGCCAGCAGCCAAATATTTCGGAGCGCCCTTGAGGACTATGGCTACACCTTC
NA TRBJ1-5 NA TRBV6-2/TRBV6-3 CASRTVGGSGNQPQHF TGTGCCAGCAGAACCGTCGGGGGTTCGGGCAATCAGCCCCAGCATTTT
NA TRBJ2-3 TRBD2 TRBV19 CASSIGSGTVTDTQYF TGTGCCAGTAGTATAGGTAGCGGGACGGTCACAGATACGCAGTATTTT
many TRBJ1-2 TRBD1 TRBV25-1 CASSHTGVYFYGYTF TGTGCCAGCAGTCATACAGGGGTATACTTCTATGGCTACACCTTC
many TRBJ1-4 NA TRBV6-5 CATGRGLNEKLFF TGTGCCACCGGGCGGGGCCTTAATGAAAAACTGTTTTTT
many TRBJ1-6 NA TRBV5-1 CASSSTGSDSPLHF TGCGCCAGCAGCTCCACAGGGTCGGATTCACCCCTCCACTTT
NA TRBJ1-1 TRBD1 TRBV7-9 CASSSPDRSNTEAFF TGTGCCAGCAGCTCCCCGGACAGGTCGAACACTGAAGCTTTCTTT
few TRBJ2-3 NA TRBV19 CASSIIGTDTQYF TGTGCCAGTAGTATTATTGGCACAGATACGCAGTATTTT
NA TRBJ1-2 NA TRBV5-5 CASSLGAGLQDGYTF TGTGCCAGCAGCTTGGGCGCGGGACTCCAAGATGGCTACACCTTC
NA TRBJ2-3 NA TRBV3-1 CASSLYTSTDTQYF TGTGCCAGCAGCCTCTACACTAGCACAGATACGCAGTATTTT
NA TRBJ1-1 NA TRBV6-4 CASSDMGPPDTEAFF TGTGCCAGCAGTGACATGGGGCCCCCCGACACTGAAGCTTTCTTT
NA TRBJ2-3 TRBD1 TRBV10-3 CAISESFGTGEYTDTQYF TGTGCCATCAGTGAGTCGTTTGGGACAGGAGAATACACAGATACGCAGTATTTT
NA TRBJ1-1 NA TRBV21-1 CASSPSNRGRGTEAFF TGTGCCAGCAGTCCATCCAACAGGGGGCGCGGGACTGAAGCTTTCTTT
few TRBJ2-1 TRBD1 TRBV20-1 CSAPGQGLNEQFF TGCAGTGCACCGGGACAGGGGCTCAATGAGCAGTTCTTC
few TRBJ2-6 NA TRBV28 CASSLAGSGANVLTF TGTGCCAGCAGTTTGGCAGGTTCTGGGGCCAACGTCCTGACTTTC
NA TRBJ2-2 NA TRBV7-2 CASSLGGWGKNTGELFF TGTGCCAGCAGCTTAGGCGGGTGGGGGAAAAACACCGGGGAGCTGTTTTTT
many TRBJ2-4 NA TRBV14 CASSQAGVVNIQYF TGTGCCAGCAGCCAAGCGGGCGTAGTAAACATTCAGTACTTC
few TRBJ2-3 TRBD2 TRBV24-1 CATGPSGAYTDTQYF TGTGCCACCGGTCCTAGCGGGGCTTACACAGATACGCAGTATTTT
many TRBJ1-2 NA TRBV7-9 CASSSQVFGYTF TGTGCCAGCAGCTCGCAGGTTTTTGGCTACACCTTC
many TRBJ2-6 NA TRBV29-1 CSVESRTGANVLTF TGCAGCGTTGAAAGTAGGACTGGGGCCAACGTCCTGACTTTC
many TRBJ2-5 TRBD1 TRBV27 CASISTGDETQYF TGTGCCAGCATTTCGACAGGGGATGAGACCCAGTACTTC
few TRBJ1-5 NA TRBV6-2/TRBV6-3 CASRDSRGYSNQPQHF TGTGCCAGCAGGGACTCGAGAGGCTATAGCAATCAGCCCCAGCATTTT
many TRBJ2-3 NA TRBV12-3/TRBV12-4 CASSFQGTDTQYF TGTGCCAGCAGTTTTCAGGGCACCGATACGCAGTATTTT
few TRBJ2-3 TRBD2 TRBV6-5 CASKTSGSSQDTQYF TGTGCCAGCAAAACTAGCGGGAGTTCCCAAGATACGCAGTATTTT
few TRBJ2-2 TRBD2 TRBV19 CASTRLAGESGELFF TGTGCCAGTACCCGACTAGCGGGAGAGAGCGGGGAGCTGTTTTTT
few TRBJ2-5 TRBD1 TRBV7-2 CASSSDRLQETQYF TGTGCCAGCAGCTCGGACAGGCTCCAAGAGACCCAGTACTTC
few TRBJ2-1 NA TRBV11-2 CASSFFKYSSDNEQFF TGTGCCAGCAGCTTTTTTAAATACTCCTCGGACAATGAGCAGTTCTTC
NA TRBJ2-5 TRBD1 TRBV5-1 CASSLGPGRGQETQYF TGCGCCAGCAGCTTGGGTCCTGGCAGGGGGCAGGAGACCCAGTACTTC
few TRBJ2-7 NA TRBV9 CASSVGGQGRGEQYF TGTGCCAGCAGCGTCGGGGGGCAGGGACGGGGTGAGCAGTACTTC
NA TRBJ2-2 TRBD2 TRBV20-1 CSARARTSGSSGGELFF TGCAGTGCTAGAGCCCGGACTAGCGGGAGTTCCGGCGGGGAGCTGTTTTTT
few TRBJ2-2 NA TRBV3-1 CASSPPTAGNTGELFF TGTGCCAGCAGCCCCCCAACGGCGGGAAACACCGGGGAGCTGTTTTTT